A selection of T cell receptor beta chains follows, all from one sample in a study of blood T cells in healthy people across ages. TCRdb re-derived calls from the 5' RACE reads in MiXCR, one entry per CDR3 protein. The sample includes 1.5 million to 2 million distinct CDR3 sequences, about two fifths of them seen just once. The specimen was blood. The receptors were sampled from a human donor in good health. CDR3s include the opening cysteine and the closing phenylalanine or tryptophan. A D gene is named only where the DNA matches it firmly. Clone size is stated in some rows and not others, as once, few, many or a class when expanded.

>TRBV4-3|TRBJ2-5|-|-
TGCGCCAGCAGCCAAGACCAGGGGCAGGCATTTAGGGAGACCCAGTACTTC
CASSQDQGQAFRETQYF
>TRBV19|TRBJ1-2|-|few
TGTGCCAGTAGCACTACTTGGAGGGAAATCAATGGCTACACCTTC
CASSTTWREINGYTF
>TRBV29-1|TRBJ2-7|-|few
TGCAGCGTTGATAACAGAGGGTACGAGCAGTACTTC
CSVDNRGYEQYF
>TRBV7-9|TRBJ1-2|TRBD1|once
TGTGCCAGCAGCCCTTGGGACAGGGAGAACTATGGCTACACCTTC
CASSPWDRENYGYTF
>TRBV9|TRBJ2-6|-|few
TGTGCCAGCAGCGTAACATCGACAGGAACCTCTGGGGCCAACGTCCTGACTTTC
CASSVTSTGTSGANVLTF
>TRBV10-3|TRBJ2-3|-|once
TGTGCCATCAAGCTAGGGTCTACAGATACGCAGTATTTT
CAIKLGSTDTQYF
>TRBV7-9|TRBJ1-2|-|-
TGTGCCAGCAGCTTATCCCACGAAAGGGAGTATGGCTACACCTTC
CASSLSHEREYGYTF
>TRBV12-3/TRBV12-4|TRBJ1-1|-|-
TGTGCCAGCAGCACCCTCACGACGAGGGCTGAAGCTTTCTTT
CASSTLTTRAEAFF
>TRBV29-1|TRBJ2-1|-|few
TGCAGCGCGATAAAATCCTACAATGAGCAGTTCTTC
CSAIKSYNEQFF
>TRBV29-1|TRBJ2-1|TRBD1|-
TGCAGCGTCCCGGGACAGCCACTCTGGGAGCAGTTCTTC
CSVPGQPLWEQFF
>TRBV4-3|TRBJ2-1|-|many
TGCGCCAGCAGCCAGGAGACAGGTGATCATGAGCAGTTCTTC
CASSQETGDHEQFF